Following are 13 T cell receptor beta chains from one sample sequenced in a study of T-cell memory formation after mild COVID-19 listed by TCRdb under 2021. The library came from 5' RACE. Sequenced using an Illumina NovaSeq 6000. The public sequencing data were trimmed at Q25 with fastp and processed into clonotypes with MiXCR by TCRdb, which kept only in-frame beta chains. Rows merge per CDR3 protein into single entries with the most common DNA and genes. A total of approximately 560,000 distinct CDR3 sequences appear in this sample, roughly a sixth of them only once. Of the sample, about 8.6% falls within the top ten clones. Material for sequencing was PBMCs or a T cell subset sorted from them (not recorded which). All receptors come from an adult woman who had mild COVID-19 (a few samples of this study predate the infection). The sample titles of this study are shuffled in the database, so cell type and time point are left out; the donor was told from shared clones.

This clonotype was found a few times. The chain joins TRBV29-1 to TRBJ2-7; D is undetermined. The V gene lost 0 bases and the J gene lost 5 bases, with 11 bases spanning the gap. Looked up from germline, CDR1 is SQVTM and CDR2 is ANQGSEA. The CDR3 runs to 13 residues. The CDR3 DNA sequence: TGCAGCGTTGAAGACGGCCTTACCAACGAGCAGTACTTC. Its translation is CSVEDGLTNEQYF.

This clonotype was picked up a small number of times. J is TRBJ1-6 and V is TRBV10-3; 9 nucleotides align to TRBD1. Germline V gene lookup returns CDR1 ENHRY and CDR2 SYGVKD. The CDR3 covers 19 residues. With V trimmed by 3 bases and J by 6 bases, 15 bases remained unmatched. CDR3 nucleotides: TGTGCCATCAGTGACTCTGTGGGGGGACAGGGAGTACCTAATTCACCCCTCCACTTT. This translates into CAISDSVGGQGVPNSPLHF.

This clonotype was counted between two and nine times. V usage is TRBV5-1 and J usage is TRBJ2-5; tentatively, D is TRBD2 (5 bases). The CDR3 has 15 residues. V was cut by 4 bases and J by 4 bases, with 17 bases left in between. Germline V CDR1 and CDR2: SGHRS, YFSETQ. The CDR3 spells CASSLDTFRGETQYF. In DNA form, the CDR3 reads TGCGCCAGCAGCCTCGACACCTTCCGGGGAGAGACCCAGTACTTC. The complete variable domain, with remaining parts taken from reference TRBV5-1 and TRBJ2-5, reads KAGVTQTPRYLIKTRGQQVTLSCSPISGHRSVSWYQQTPGQGLQFLFEYFSETQRNKGNFPGRFSGRQFSNSRSEMNVSTLELGDSALYLCASSLDTFRGETQYFGPGTRLLVL.

This clonotype was counted only a few times. V and J are TRBV24-1 and TRBJ2-1; 11 positions agree with TRBD2. V dropped 6 bases and J dropped 4; count of bases not matched to a gene: 4. From germline, CDR1 is KGHDR and CDR2 SFDVKD. The length of the CDR3 is 15 residues. CDR3 in DNA: TGTGCCACCAGTCCTGGGACTAGCGGATACAATGAGCAGTTCTTC. Translation gives CATSPGTSGYNEQFF.

In this sample, this clonotype turned up a few times. For the CDR3, the DNA is TGTGCCAGCAGACCGGGACAGGGGAGAGGCAATCAGCCCCAGCATTTT. This encodes CASRPGQGRGNQPQHF. This chain links TRBV12-3 or TRBV12-4 with TRBJ1-5, with 10 nucleotides matching TRBD1. With 6 bases clipped from V and 2 bases from J, the junction kept 7 bases outside the gene matches. There are 16 residues in the CDR3.

V and J are TRBV7-9 and TRBJ1-2, with TRBD1 matching over 8 bases. This CDR3 has 15 residues. J was trimmed by 1 base and V by 4 bases; bases with no gene match: 5. Per germline, CDR1 SEHNR and CDR2 FQNEAQ (reference sequence). In DNA form, the CDR3 reads TGTGCCAGCAGCTCGACAGGGGATAGTAACTATGGCTACACCTTC. Translating it yields CASSSTGDSNYGYTF.

This clonotype was seen repeatedly, ten times or more. The CDR3 DNA sequence: TGTGCCAGCAGCTTCAGGACCAAGGCGGGGGACAGGGGTTCCTACGAGCAGTACTTC. Amino acid sequence: CASSFRTKAGDRGSYEQYF. V gene TRBV7-3 combines with J gene TRBJ2-7; TRBD1 agrees at 10 bases. Germline lookup yields CDR1 SGHTA and CDR2 FQGTGA. There are 19 residues in the CDR3. The V and J ends lost 3 bases and 1 base, in that order; junction bases with no gene match: 15. Complete variable domain (other parts from reference TRBV7-3 and TRBJ2-7): GAGVSQTPSNKVTEKGKYVELRCDPISGHTALYWYRQSLGQGPEFLIYFQGTGAADDSGLPNDRFFAVRPEGSVSTLKIQRTERGDSAVYLCASSFRTKAGDRGSYEQYFGPGTRLTVT.

This clonotype turned up a few times. The chain employs TRBV7-2 and TRBJ2-7; 8 positions match TRBD2. CDR1 and CDR2 (germline): SGHTA, FQGNSA. The CDR3 consists of 16 residues. The ends lost 5 bases at V and 2 bases at J; junction bases unmatched: 11. The chain's CDR3 is CASSPPSGRLAYEQYF. CDR3 sequence (DNA): TGTGCCAGCAGCCCCCCTAGCGGGCGGCTTGCCTACGAGCAGTACTTC.

Ten or more counts support this clonotype. The chain couples TRBV10-3 to TRBJ2-1; D remains unclear. CDR1 and CDR2 (germline): ENHRY, SYGVKD. The length of the CDR3 is 12 residues. Trimming shortened V by 4 bases and J by 7 bases, and 8 bases separated the two germline ends. The CDR3 here is CAISVEANEQFF. DNA for the CDR3: TGTGCCATCAGTGTAGAGGCGAATGAGCAGTTCTTC.

This clonotype came up a few times. The rearrangement uses TRBV7-2 and TRBJ2-1; D is ambiguous. The germline CDR1 and CDR2 sequences are SGHTA and FQGNSA. The CDR3 contains 12 residues. Trimming removed 4 bases at V and 9 bases at J, with 10 bases between. CDR3 residues: CASSSYSGEQFF. The CDR3 DNA is TGTGCCAGCAGCTCTTACTCGGGTGAGCAGTTCTTC.

This clonotype was counted at least ten times. The genes are TRBV7-3 and TRBJ1-1; D is perhaps TRBD1 (5 bases). Germline V gene data show CDR1 as SGHTA and CDR2 as FQGTGA. The CDR3 runs to 14 residues. V dropped 5 bases and J dropped 2 bases, with 12 bases sitting between them. The CDR3 sequence is CASSPGRANTEAFF. CDR3 sequence (DNA): TGTGCCAGCAGCCCGGGACGAGCCAACACTGAAGCTTTCTTT.

This clonotype was seen many times. V and J are TRBV7-2 and TRBJ2-5; TRBD2 matches at 10 bases. Germline V gives CDR1 SGHTA, CDR2 FQGNSA. Unmatched junction bases numbered 10, after V lost 5 bases and J lost 4 bases. The CDR3 has 16 residues. The CDR3 here is CASSLVGLAISETQYF. The CDR3 DNA is TGTGCCAGCAGCCTCGTGGGACTAGCGATTTCAGAGACCCAGTACTTC.

This clonotype was observed a handful of times. The rearrangement uses TRBV2 and TRBJ2-2, with D perhaps matching TRBD1 (6 bases). The V end was cut by 2 bases, the J end by 4 bases, with 11 bases between. Germline values: CDR1 SNHLY, CDR2 FYNNEI. The CDR3 is 15 residues long. The CDR3 bases are TGTGCCAGCAGTGAAAGCCAACAGGGCACCGGGGAGCTGTTTTTT. Protein sequence: CASSESQQGTGELFF.